Detailed here is one TCR beta chain. The CDR3 sequence is 15 residues long. V lost 3 bases, J lost 0 bases, and 12 bases lay in between. Germline CDR1 GTSNPN, CDR2 SVGIG (reference sequence). Assay: immunoSEQ multiplex PCR; the TCRdb copy retains only in-frame clones and omits some. The sample shows 120,000 to 150,000 clones, about nine tenths of them seen only once. This record belongs to a study of blood T cell repertoires in COVID-19. The specimen was peripheral blood. The chain carries TRBV30 and TRBJ1-3, with TRBD1 as a possible D gene (5 bases). The sequence was obtained from a human donor in a cohort sampled during active COVID-19. CDR3 sequence (DNA): TGTGCCTGGAGAGCGGGACGGAACTCTGGAAACACCATATATTTT. Translating gives CAWRAGRNSGNTIYF. Using reference TRBV30 and TRBJ1-3 for the parts outside the CDR3, the full variable domain is SQTIHQWPATLVQPVGSPLSLECTVEGTSNPNLYWYRQAAGRGLQLLFYSVGIGQISSEVPQNLSASRPQDRQFILSSKKLLLSDSGFYLCAWRAGRNSGNTIYFGEGSWLTVV.